This TCR beta chain was recovered during a study of cytotoxic CD8 clonotypes in ibrutinib-treated CLL. Study-wide points: Age-matched healthy donor levels were exceeded by baseline clonality, which tracked circulating CD8+ T-cell counts.

With sequencing, the targeted depth ranged from 1 in 200,000 to 1 in 1 million T cells. The repertoire was sequenced with immunoSEQ multiplex PCR; TCRdb's copy has only in-frame clones and lacks some. This table has a few hundred thousand clones, approximately 80% appearing once. The CDR3 spans 16 residues. V lost 4 bases, J lost 5 bases, and 20 bases lay in between. Germline V lookup: CDR1 MNHNY, CDR2 SVGAGI (reference sequence). As to this clone: Its specificity is not known.

The chain combines TRBV6-6 with TRBJ1-2; no clear D. The sequence was obtained from a human donor with chronic lymphocytic leukemia. The source was PBMCs, collected before ibrutinib treatment. The CDR3 DNA follows: TGTGCCAGCAGTTCCCCCTCCATCCAGTTACTTTATGGCTACACCTTC. Its protein product is CASSSPSIQLLYGYTF.